The next 24 T cell receptor beta chains were all read from a single sample in a study of shared T cell receptors in the human thymus. Libraries were prepared by immunoSEQ multiplex PCR; TCRdb keeps only in-frame clonotypes and omits some of them. The sample shows about 540,000 clones, about 80% of them seen only once. This sample also belongs to another study, concerning human thymus T cells.

Sequencing input: thymocytes. Every receptor here comes from a boy under three years old with a congenital heart defect.

The chain uses TRBV30 and TRBJ2-5, with 9 nucleotides matching TRBD1. The CDR3 covers 12 residues. The junction had 5 bases not matched to a gene; V was cut back by 8 bases and J by 4 bases. CDR1 GTSNPN and CDR2 SVGIG come from the germline V gene (reference sequence). In DNA form, the CDR3 reads TGTGCCAGAGACAGGGGGGGAGAGACCCAGTACTTC. Protein product: CARDRGGETQYF.

CDR3 sequence: CASTRGTSGRARCAYEQYF. DNA of the CDR3: TGTGCCAGCACCCGGGGGACTAGCGGGAGGGCACGCTGTGCCTACGAGCAGTACTTC. The chain employs TRBV2 and TRBJ2-7; 16 positions match TRBD2. From germline, CDR1 is SNHLY and CDR2 FYNNEI. V dropped 7 bases and J dropped 2; count of bases not matched to a gene: 14. The CDR3 contains 19 residues.

The rearrangement links TRBV10-1 to TRBJ2-7; TRBD2 is a possible D gene (5 bases). V was cut by 2 bases and J by 3 bases, with 23 bases left in between. Germline V gives CDR1 WNHNN, CDR2 SYGVQD (reference sequence). The length of the CDR3 is 18 residues. CDR3 in amino acids: CASSEGFGLDESNYEQYF. CDR3 sequence (DNA): TGCGCCAGCAGTGAGGGGTTCGGACTGGACGAATCCAACTACGAGCAGTACTTC.

V gene TRBV2 combines with J gene TRBJ2-3; 7 bases line up with TRBD2. The CDR3 covers 13 residues. The V segment lost 11 bases and the J segment 0 bases; nucleotides outside the gene matches: 5. Per the germline V gene, CDR1 is SNHLY and CDR2 is FYNNEI. Here the CDR3 reads CAATGLSTDTQYF. In nucleotides, the CDR3 is TGTGCCGCAACGGGACTAAGCACAGATACGCAGTATTTT.

The chain has TRBV12-5 and TRBJ1-1, with D maybe TRBD1 (6 bases). V was pared by 4 bases and J by 0 bases, with 24 bases between. The CDR3 has 19 amino acids. Germline V gene sequence: CDR1 LGHNT, CDR2 FRNRAP. CDR3 protein: CASGSTPSPPGHLNTEAFF. The CDR3 coding sequence is TGTGCTAGTGGTTCAACCCCAAGCCCCCCGGGACATTTGAACACTGAAGCTTTCTTT. The full variable domain, completed using reference TRBV12-5 and TRBJ1-1, is DARVTQTPRHKVTEMGQEVTMRCQPILGHNTVFWYRQTMMQGLELLAYFRNRAPLDDSGMPKDRFSAEMPDATLATLKIQPSEPRDSAVYFCASGSTPSPPGHLNTEAFFGQGTRLTVV.

This sequence joins TRBV27 and TRBJ2-7; 10 bases line up with TRBD1. Germline loops: CDR1 MNHEY, CDR2 SMNVEV (reference sequence). V lost 5 bases, J lost 1 base, and 17 bases stayed unmatched. The CDR3 runs to 19 residues. The CDR3, as DNA: TGTGCCAGCAGTACTATACCGGGACAGGGGCCCCGAACTTCCTACGAGCAGTACTTC. It is translated as CASSTIPGQGPRTSYEQYF.

The J gene is TRBJ1-5, the V gene TRBV11-2; D is undetermined. Germline CDR1 is SGHAT and CDR2 is FQNNGV. The V end was cut by 1 base, the J end by 0 bases, with 13 bases between. The CDR3 consists of 17 residues. Here the CDR3 reads CASSLVGGPNSNQPQHF. DNA for the CDR3: TGTGCCAGCAGCTTAGTTGGAGGGCCTAATAGCAATCAGCCCCAGCATTTT.

This clone showed up just once. V is TRBV5-1 and J is TRBJ2-2; 8 nucleotides line up with TRBD2. V lost 4 bases, J lost 1 base, and 3 bases stayed unmatched. The CDR3 totals 15 residues. The germline V gene encodes CDR1 SGHRS and CDR2 YFSETQ. The CDR3 loop is CASSTGLENTGELFF. The DNA for the CDR3 is TGCGCCAGCAGCACGGGACTAGAGAACACCGGGGAGCTGTTTTTT.

V is TRBV9 and J is TRBJ2-1; 15 bases map to TRBD2. J was trimmed by 1 base and V by 1 base; bases with no gene match: 12. Germline-derived CDR1 and CDR2 are SGDLS and YYNGEE. CDR3 length equals 21 residues. The CDR3 here is CASSVPRTSGRGLGSYNEQFF. The CDR3 bases are TGTGCCAGCAGCGTACCCCGGACTAGCGGGAGGGGGTTAGGGTCCTACAATGAGCAGTTCTTC.

V usage is TRBV7-9 and J usage is TRBJ1-1; D uncertain. The CDR3 length is 16 residues. V gave up 3 bases and J gave up 0 bases, with 14 bases separating them. Germline values: CDR1 SEHNR, CDR2 FQNEAQ (reference sequence). CDR3 loop: CASSLEREGMNTEAFF. The CDR3 DNA follows: TGTGCCAGCAGCTTGGAGAGGGAGGGCATGAACACTGAAGCTTTCTTT.

The chain has TRBV28 and TRBJ2-2, with a possible D match to TRBD2 (5 bases). The germline gives CDR1 MDHEN, CDR2 SYDVKM. This CDR3 is 16 amino acids long. V lost 5 bases and J 5 bases, leaving 18 bases between the germline ends. CDR3 DNA sequence: TGTGCCAGCAGTCGGCCCCGGCTAGCACCGACCGGGGAGCTGTTTTTT. It yields the protein CASSRPRLAPTGELFF.

This chain uses TRBV5-8 with TRBJ2-7; possibly TRBD2 for D (5 bases). The CDR3 is made up of 14 amino acids. Germline CDR1 and CDR2: SGHTS and YDEGEE. Trimming removed 3 bases at V and 6 bases at J, with 16 bases between. This CDR3 is CASSSFRETSEQYF. In DNA form, the CDR3 reads TGTGCCAGCAGCTCCTTCCGGGAAACGTCCGAGCAGTACTTC.

This chain uses TRBV28 with TRBJ2-3; D is possibly TRBD2 (5 bases). The CDR3 sequence is 14 residues long. Germline V lookup: CDR1 MDHEN, CDR2 SYDVKM. V was shortened by 5 bases and J by 4 bases, with 13 bases between the two germline ends. The CDR3 DNA is TGTGCCAGCAGTAAGGCTAGCAGCCCAGATACGCAGTATTTT. Protein: CASSKASSPDTQYF. Using reference TRBV28 and TRBJ2-3 for the parts outside the CDR3, the full variable domain is DVKVTQSSRYLVKRTGEKVFLECVQDMDHENMFWYRQDPGLGLRLIYFSYDVKMKEKGDIPEGYSVSREKKERFSLILESASTNQTSMYLCASSKASSPDTQYFGPGTRLTVL.

The chain recombines TRBV7-9 with TRBJ2-7; D call uncertain. V was pared by 0 bases and J by 1 base, with 7 bases between. Looked up from germline, CDR1 is SEHNR and CDR2 is FQNEAQ (reference sequence). The CDR3 is made up of 14 amino acids. The CDR3 DNA reads TGTGCCAGCAGCTTAGCGGTCCAGTCCTACGAGCAGTACTTC. Protein product: CASSLAVQSYEQYF.

The J gene is TRBJ2-7, the V gene TRBV7-2; D call uncertain. V lost 2 bases, J lost 3 bases, and 5 bases lay in between. CDR1 is SGHTA, CDR2 FQGNSA, per germline. This CDR3 has 12 residues. The DNA of the CDR3 is TGTGCCAGCAGCTTACCAGACTACGAGCAGTACTTC. As protein: CASSLPDYEQYF.

The chain links TRBV10-3 to TRBJ2-7; D is perhaps TRBD1 (6 bases). The CDR3 has 13 amino acids. Germline V gives CDR1 ENHRY, CDR2 SYGVKD. The V gene lost 8 bases and the J gene lost 6 bases, with 17 bases spanning the gap. For the CDR3, the DNA is TGTGCCATCCCTGGCAGGGGAAATGGCGAGCAGTACTTC. Translation gives CAIPGRGNGEQYF.

This clone was found once. This sequence joins TRBV7-6 and TRBJ2-7; 10 nucleotides line up with TRBD2. The CDR3 loop spans 18 amino acids. The J segment lost 4 bases and the V segment lost 0 bases, leaving 12 bases of the junction unmatched. Germline loops: CDR1 SGHVS, CDR2 FNYEAQ. CDR3 loop: CASSLASGSGRETYEQYF. The CDR3 DNA sequence: TGTGCCAGCAGCTTAGCGAGCGGCAGCGGGAGGGAGACGTACGAGCAGTACTTC.

The chain recombines TRBV9 with TRBJ2-4, with 11 bases aligning to TRBD2. The V gene end was trimmed by 0 bases and the J gene end by 6 bases; junction bases not matched to a gene: 14. Germline loops: CDR1 SGDLS, CDR2 YYNGEE. This CDR3 is built from 19 residues. The CDR3 sequence is CASSVEASGRPHHRNIQYF. CDR3 coding DNA: TGTGCCAGCAGCGTAGAGGCTAGCGGGAGGCCCCACCACAGAAACATTCAGTACTTC.

The CDR3 loop reads CASSLHGSNQPQHF. Written as DNA, the CDR3 is TGTGCCAGCAGCTTGCACGGTAGCAATCAGCCCCAGCATTTT. The V call is TRBV5-5, the J call TRBJ1-5; no definite D call. This CDR3 is built from 14 residues. CDR1 and CDR2 from the germline V gene are SGHKS and YYEKEE (reference sequence). V was pared by 1 base and J by 0 bases, with 5 bases between.

The rearrangement uses TRBV12-5 and TRBJ2-2, with TRBD2 matching 10 bases. The CDR3 consists of 18 residues. Germline lookup yields CDR1 LGHNT and CDR2 FRNRAP. V lost 2 bases to trimming and J lost 5 bases; unmatched junction nucleotides: 11. The CDR3 loop is CASGLSRQREGRTGELFF. The CDR3 DNA reads as TGTGCTAGTGGTTTGAGTCGCCAGCGGGAGGGCCGGACCGGGGAGCTGTTTTTT. Variable domain in full (rest from reference TRBV12-5 and TRBJ2-2): DARVTQTPRHKVTEMGQEVTMRCQPILGHNTVFWYRQTMMQGLELLAYFRNRAPLDDSGMPKDRFSAEMPDATLATLKIQPSEPRDSAVYFCASGLSRQREGRTGELFFGEGSRLTVL.

This chain links TRBV19 with TRBJ2-2; D not certain. This CDR3 has 12 amino acids. The V and J ends lost 3 bases and 6 bases respectively, with 5 bases between them. CDR1 and CDR2 from the germline V gene are LNHDA and SQIVND (reference sequence). The CDR3 DNA is TGTGCCAGTAGTATGTCTCCCGGGGAGCTGTTTTTT. Protein product: CASSMSPGELFF.

The V call is TRBV10-3, the J call TRBJ2-5; 7 bases are shared with TRBD1. The V gene's germline CDR1 is ENHRY and CDR2 SYGVKD. The J segment lost 5 bases and the V segment lost 2 bases, leaving 14 bases of the junction unmatched. CDR3 length: 17 residues. In DNA form, the CDR3 reads TGTGCCATCAGTGAGCCGTTCTATTACAGGGGTGGGGAGACCCAGTACTTC. It specifies CAISEPFYYRGGETQYF.

The genes are TRBV7-2 and TRBJ2-7, with 11 bases aligning to TRBD2. The CDR3 has 19 residues. In germline, CDR1 is SGHTA, CDR2 FQGNSA. With 2 bases clipped from V and 2 bases from J, the junction kept 14 bases outside the gene matches. CDR3 sequence reads: CASSLKGQGGTSGPYEQYF. CDR3 DNA: TGTGCCAGCAGCTTAAAAGGACAGGGTGGGACTAGCGGACCCTACGAGCAGTACTTC.

As for this clone: This sample also contains other DNA sequences that code for the same CDR3. V usage is TRBV4-1 and J usage is TRBJ2-7; 7 bases align to TRBD1. Trimming cost V 3 bases and J 0 bases; bases outside gene matches: 2. The CDR3 is 14 residues long. CDR1 MGHRA and CDR2 YSYEKL come from the germline V gene. The DNA for the CDR3 is TGCGCCAGCAGCCATACAGGGGCCTCCTACGAGCAGTACTTC. Translating it yields CASSHTGASYEQYF.